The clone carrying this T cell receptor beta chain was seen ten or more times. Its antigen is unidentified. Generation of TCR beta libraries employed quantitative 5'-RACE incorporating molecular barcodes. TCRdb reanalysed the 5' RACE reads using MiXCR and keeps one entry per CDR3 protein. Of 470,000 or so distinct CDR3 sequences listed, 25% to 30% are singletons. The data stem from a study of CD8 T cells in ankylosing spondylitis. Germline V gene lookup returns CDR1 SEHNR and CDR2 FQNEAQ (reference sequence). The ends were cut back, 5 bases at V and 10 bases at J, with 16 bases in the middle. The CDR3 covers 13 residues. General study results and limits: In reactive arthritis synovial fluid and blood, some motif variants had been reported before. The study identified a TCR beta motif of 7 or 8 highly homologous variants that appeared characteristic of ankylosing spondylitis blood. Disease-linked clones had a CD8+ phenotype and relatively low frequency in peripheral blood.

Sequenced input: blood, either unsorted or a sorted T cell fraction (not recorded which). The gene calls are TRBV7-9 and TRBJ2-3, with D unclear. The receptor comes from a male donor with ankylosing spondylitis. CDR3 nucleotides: TGTGCCAGCAGCCCCAGAGAGGACCTAGCGCAGTATTTT. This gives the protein CASSPREDLAQYF.